The source of this TCR beta chain is a study of shared clonotypes between healthy human individuals. Study-wide context: A couple of women and three men aged 18 to 49 made up the donors. Whole-study findings and limits: Represented genetic and exposure-history diversity was restricted by having few donors.

The assay ran at deep level. Using immunoSEQ multiplex PCR, the repertoire was profiled, and TCRdb retains in-frame clones only, with some absent. The data contain around 530,000 clones, around three quarters of them seen just once; the ten biggest clones take up about 12%. To note about this clone: What it binds is not known.

Germline CDR1 is SEHNR and CDR2 is FQNEAQ (reference sequence). V shed 5 bases, J shed 5 bases, and the junction held 9 bases outside the gene matches. The CDR3 spans 15 residues. The receptor was derived from a woman aged 40 to 55 in good health. Some clones in this sample may be carry-over from other donors' samples. The sequencing input was PBMCs. The chain uses TRBV7-9 and TRBJ2-7, with 10 bases that match TRBD2. The CDR3 bases are TGTGCCAGCAGCCTCCTCGAGCGGGAGGGCAACGAGCAGTACTTC. As protein: CASSLLEREGNEQYF.